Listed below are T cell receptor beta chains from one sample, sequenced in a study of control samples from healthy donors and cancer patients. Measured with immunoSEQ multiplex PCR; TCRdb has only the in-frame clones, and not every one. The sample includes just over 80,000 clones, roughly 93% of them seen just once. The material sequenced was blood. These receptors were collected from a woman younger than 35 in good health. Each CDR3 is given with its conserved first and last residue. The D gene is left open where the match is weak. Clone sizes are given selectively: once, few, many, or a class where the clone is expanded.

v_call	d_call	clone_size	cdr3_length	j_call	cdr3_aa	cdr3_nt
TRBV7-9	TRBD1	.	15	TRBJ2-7	CASSSPQGATYEQYF	TGTGCCAGCAGCTCACCCCAGGGGGCGACCTACGAGCAGTACTTC
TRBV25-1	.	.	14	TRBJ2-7	CASSEGALEIEQYF	TGTGCCAGCAGTGAGGGGGCGCTTGAAATCGAGCAGTACTTC
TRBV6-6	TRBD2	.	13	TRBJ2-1	CASRGTSDNEQFF	TGTGCCAGCAGGGGGACTAGCGATAATGAGCAGTTCTTC
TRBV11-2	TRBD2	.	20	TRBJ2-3	CASSLDPTSGGHHSTDTQYF	TGTGCCAGCAGCTTAGACCCCACTAGCGGGGGACACCACAGCACAGATACGCAGTATTTT
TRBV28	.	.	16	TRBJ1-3	CASSFWAGRSGNTIYF	TGTGCCAGCAGTTTTTGGGCAGGCAGGTCTGGAAACACCATATATTTT
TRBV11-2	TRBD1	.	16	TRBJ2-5	CASSQWTGAYQETQYF	TGTGCCAGCAGCCAATGGACAGGGGCGTACCAAGAGACCCAGTACTTC
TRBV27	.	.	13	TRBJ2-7	CASSLGTAYEQYF	TGTGCCAGCAGTCTGGGGACCGCCTACGAGCAGTACTTC
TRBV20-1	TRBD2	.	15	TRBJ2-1	CSASSGGRPYNEQFF	TGCAGTGCTAGTAGCGGGGGCCGACCCTACAATGAGCAGTTCTTC
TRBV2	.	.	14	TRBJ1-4	CASQTGAAIEKLFF	TGTGCCAGCCAGACCGGAGCAGCTATCGAAAAACTGTTTTTT
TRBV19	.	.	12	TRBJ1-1	CASSIRWGEAFF	TGTGCCAGTAGTATCCGGTGGGGCGAAGCTTTCTTT
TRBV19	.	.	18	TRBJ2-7	CASSIAPPRTAQVSEQYF	TGTGCCAGTAGTATAGCTCCCCCCAGGACCGCCCAGGTCTCCGAGCAGTACTTC
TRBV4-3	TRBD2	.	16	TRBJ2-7	CASSQVSTSGSYEQYF	TGCGCCAGCAGCCAAGTCAGTACTAGCGGTTCCTACGAGCAGTACTTC
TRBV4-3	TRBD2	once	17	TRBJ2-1	CASSRTFPAGGDNEQFF	TGCGCCAGCAGCCGAACCTTTCCAGCGGGAGGAGACAATGAGCAGTTCTTC
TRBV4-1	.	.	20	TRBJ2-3	CASSPVRGGEAGKARNTQYF	TGCGCCAGCAGCCCGGTTCGTGGGGGCGAGGCGGGAAAAGCTCGGAATACGCAGTATTTT
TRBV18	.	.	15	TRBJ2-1	CASSPSLQGYNEQFF	TGTGCCAGCTCACCATCCTTACAGGGTTACAATGAGCAGTTCTTC
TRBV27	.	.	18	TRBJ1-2	CASSLFPPEPSLVYGYTF	TGTGCCAGCAGTTTATTCCCCCCCGAACCATCCCTAGTCTATGGCTACACCTTC
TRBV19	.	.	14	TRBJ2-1	CASSIAGTYNEQFF	TGTGCCAGTAGTATAGCGGGGACTTACAATGAGCAGTTCTTC
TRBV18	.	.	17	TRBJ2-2	CASSPIELYTNTGELFF	TGTGCCAGCTCTCCAATCGAATTATATACGAACACCGGGGAGCTGTTTTTT
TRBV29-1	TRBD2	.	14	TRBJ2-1	CSATGTSSYNEQFF	TGCAGCGCCACCGGGACTAGCTCCTACAATGAGCAGTTCTTC
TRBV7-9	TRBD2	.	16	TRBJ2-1	CASSPGLAGDYNEQFF	TGTGCCAGCAGCCCGGGACTAGCGGGGGACTACAATGAGCAGTTCTTC
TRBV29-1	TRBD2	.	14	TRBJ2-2	CSVEGTSGTGELFF	TGCAGCGTTGAGGGGACTAGTGGCACCGGGGAGCTGTTTTTT
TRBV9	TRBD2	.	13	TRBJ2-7	CASSGPGLAEQYF	TGTGCCAGCAGCGGACCGGGACTAGCCGAGCAGTACTTC